These 12 T cell receptor beta chains originate from one sample sequenced in a study of blood T cell repertoires in COVID-19. Assay: immunoSEQ multiplex PCR; the TCRdb copy retains only in-frame clones and omits some. The repertoire holds 95,000 to 110,000 clones, with around 88% as singletons. The sequenced sample was peripheral blood. These receptors all come from a human donor in a cohort sampled during active COVID-19.

The rearrangement uses TRBV9 and TRBJ2-5; tentatively, D is TRBD2 (5 bases). Trimming pared 3 bases from V and 9 bases from J, leaving 18 bases between. The germline V gene encodes CDR1 SGDLS and CDR2 YYNGEE. The CDR3 has 14 residues. The CDR3 region has the DNA TGTGCCAGCAGCGCCTGGGGATCCGTCGGGGCCCAGTACTTC. As protein: CASSAWGSVGAQYF.

The chain has TRBV9 and TRBJ2-1, with a possible D match to TRBD2 (5 bases). V gave up 4 bases and J gave up 2 bases, with 13 bases separating them. The germline V gene has CDR1 SGDLS and CDR2 YYNGEE. This CDR3 has 15 residues. CDR3 coding DNA: TGTGCCAGCAGCCCTTCTCTAGCAGCCTACAATGAGCAGTTCTTC. Residues: CASSPSLAAYNEQFF.

The chain carries TRBV7-3 and TRBJ1-2, with 9 bases aligning to TRBD1. Germline values: CDR1 SGHTA, CDR2 FQGTGA. With V trimmed by 5 bases and J by 2 bases, 12 bases remained unmatched. CDR3 length equals 17 residues. CDR3 sequence: CASSPSGTGSLNYGYTF. The CDR3 bases are TGTGCCAGCAGCCCATCCGGGACAGGGTCTTTGAACTATGGCTACACCTTC.

The chain is built from TRBV5-3 and TRBJ2-7, with 7 positions matching TRBD1. TRBV5-3 is marked as an open reading frame, function uncertain. The CDR3 runs 14 residues. Trimming at V came to 4 bases and at J to 2 bases, leaving 6 bases not matched to a gene. The CDR3 coding sequence is TGTGCCAGAAGCCGGGGACAGACCACCTACGAGCAGTACTTC. Amino acid sequence: CARSRGQTTYEQYF.

The chain recombines TRBV5-4 with TRBJ2-2; 10 nucleotides match TRBD2. Germline-derived CDR1 and CDR2 are SGHNT and YYREEE (reference sequence). The CDR3 extends over 16 amino acids. V lost 4 bases and J lost 8; bases outside the gene matches: 11. This CDR3 is CASSPRPSGGRGELFF. In DNA, the CDR3 is TGTGCCAGCAGCCCGAGGCCTAGCGGGGGCAGGGGGGAGCTGTTTTTT.

The genes are TRBV28 and TRBJ1-2; weak D call: TRBD1 (6 bases). V lost 2 bases to trimming and J lost 7 bases, with 14 bases between them. CDR3 size: 14 residues. The germline V gene encodes CDR1 MDHEN and CDR2 SYDVKM. In DNA form, the CDR3 reads TGTGCCAGCAGTTTAAGGGGGTTAGAGGGTGGCTACACCTTC. Its protein product is CASSLRGLEGGYTF.

The CDR3 sequence: CASRFSGADTQYF. The CDR3 DNA reads TGCGCCAGCAGATTTAGCGGAGCAGATACGCAGTATTTT. The chain is built from TRBV10-1 and TRBJ2-3, with D tentatively TRBD2 (6 bases). The V gene's germline CDR1 is WNHNN and CDR2 SYGVQD (reference sequence). Trimming removed 6 bases at V and 4 bases at J, with 11 bases between. The CDR3 is 13 residues long.

This clone occurred once. The chain is built from TRBV6-5 and TRBJ2-7, with D perhaps TRBD1 (6 bases). The CDR3 consists of 13 residues. CDR1 and CDR2 (germline): MNHEY, SVGAGI. Between the trimmed V and J ends, which lost 6 bases and 6 bases, there was a span of 15 bases. The CDR3 sequence is CASSLRARGEQYF. The CDR3 DNA sequence: TGTGCCAGCAGCCTCAGGGCCAGGGGCGAGCAGTACTTC.

This clone turned up a few times. DNA of the CDR3: TGTGCCGTACGGCCGCGACCGGAGGCAGAGACCCAGTACTTC. It yields the protein CAVRPRPEAETQYF. The J gene is TRBJ2-5, the V gene TRBV27, with a possible D match to TRBD2 (5 bases). Trimming stripped 11 bases from V and 4 bases from J, with 20 bases between. CDR1 and CDR2 (germline): MNHEY, SMNVEV (reference sequence). This CDR3 is 14 amino acids long.

The J gene is TRBJ1-2, the V gene TRBV6-5; 7 bases fit TRBD1. J was trimmed by 7 bases and V by 2 bases; bases with no gene match: 7. The length of the CDR3 is 14 residues. CDR1 is MNHEY, CDR2 SVGAGI, per germline. The CDR3: CASSYRVGGGGYTF. In DNA form, the CDR3 reads TGTGCCAGCAGTTACCGTGTAGGGGGCGGTGGCTACACCTTC.

The chain couples TRBV6-6 to TRBJ2-1; 10 nucleotides match TRBD2. This CDR3 has 16 amino acids. J gave up 7 bases and V 4 bases, and 10 bases lay outside the gene matches. Germline CDR1 is MNHNY and CDR2 is SVGAGI (reference sequence). The CDR3 sequence is CASSWSRSGRGNEQFF. In DNA form, the CDR3 reads TGTGCCAGCAGTTGGAGCCGGAGCGGGAGGGGAAATGAGCAGTTCTTC.

The chain carries TRBV29-1 and TRBJ2-3; maybe TRBD2 (5 bases). The CDR3 runs to 14 residues. The germline V gene has CDR1 SQVTM and CDR2 ANQGSEA. Trimming took 4 bases from V and 4 from J, leaving 15 bases between them. The CDR3 coding sequence is TGCAGCGTTGTAGGGCCCCAGGAGGCAGATACGCAGTATTTT. As protein: CSVVGPQEADTQYF.